The rows below give T cell receptor beta chains drawn from one sample of a study of human T cells and chemical hapten exposure. TCRdb analysed the 5' RACE reads with MiXCR anew, one entry per CDR3 protein. Among around 140,000 distinct CDR3 sequences listed, 3.5% to 5% were seen once. Receptors were obtained from a female donor in good health. CDR3s include the opening cysteine and the closing phenylalanine or tryptophan. A D gene is named only where the DNA matches it firmly. The size entry is marked missing in some rows and otherwise reads once, few, many or a size class.

abundance: many; v_gene: TRBV15; d_gene: NA; j_gene: TRBJ1-3; CDR3nt: TGTGCCACCAGCAGAGACAGGAGCTCTGGAAACACCATATATTTT; CDR3aa: CATSRDRSSGNTIYF
abundance: many; v_gene: TRBV7-2; d_gene: TRBD2; j_gene: TRBJ2-7; CDR3nt: TGTGCCAGCAGCTCCTCCCCGGGGGGGGCCTACGAGCAGTACTTC; CDR3aa: CASSSSPGGAYEQYF
abundance: many; v_gene: TRBV5-4; d_gene: TRBD1; j_gene: TRBJ1-1; CDR3nt: TGTGCCAGCAGCTCTGACAGGGCGGGGGTGAACACTGAAGCTTTCTTT; CDR3aa: CASSSDRAGVNTEAFF
abundance: many; v_gene: TRBV5-1; d_gene: TRBD2; j_gene: TRBJ2-5; CDR3nt: TGCGCCAGCAGCTTGGTAGCGGGGGACCAAGAGACCCAGTACTTC; CDR3aa: CASSLVAGDQETQYF
abundance: many; v_gene: TRBV7-3; d_gene: TRBD2; j_gene: TRBJ2-5; CDR3nt: TGTGCCAGCAGCTTCGACGGGGGAGGGGAGACCCAGTACTTC; CDR3aa: CASSFDGGGETQYF
abundance: many; v_gene: TRBV7-9; d_gene: TRBD1; j_gene: TRBJ2-5; CDR3nt: TGTGCCAGCAGCCCCGGGACAGGGGTGAAGACCCAGTACTTC; CDR3aa: CASSPGTGVKTQYF
abundance: many; v_gene: TRBV5-1; d_gene: NA; j_gene: TRBJ2-7; CDR3nt: TGCGCCAGCAGTCGCCGCGTTAGCTCCTACGAGCAGTACTTC; CDR3aa: CASSRRVSSYEQYF
abundance: many; v_gene: TRBV28; d_gene: NA; j_gene: TRBJ1-1; CDR3nt: TGTGCCAGCACCCCCCCGGGGGGCACTGAAGCTTTCTTT; CDR3aa: CASTPPGGTEAFF
abundance: many; v_gene: TRBV14; d_gene: TRBD1; j_gene: TRBJ1-2; CDR3nt: TGTGCCAGCAGCCAAGGGACAGGGCCCTATGGCTACACCTTC; CDR3aa: CASSQGTGPYGYTF
abundance: many; v_gene: TRBV13; d_gene: TRBD2; j_gene: TRBJ2-5; CDR3nt: TGTGCCAGCAGCTTAGGGTCTAGCGGGGGCCAAGAGACCCAGTACTTC; CDR3aa: CASSLGSSGGQETQYF
abundance: few; v_gene: TRBV2; d_gene: TRBD1; j_gene: TRBJ2-3; CDR3nt: TGTGCCAGCAGTGAAGGGACAGGCTACTACGGGAATACGCAGTATTTT; CDR3aa: CASSEGTGYYGNTQYF
abundance: many; v_gene: TRBV20-1; d_gene: NA; j_gene: TRBJ2-7; CDR3nt: TGCAGTGCCTCCAGGGGGGCAGCGGACGAGCAGTACTTC; CDR3aa: CSASRGAADEQYF
abundance: many; v_gene: TRBV20-1; d_gene: TRBD2; j_gene: TRBJ2-5; CDR3nt: TGCAGTGTAGTCCAGCGGGGACCTAAAGAGACCCAGTACTTC; CDR3aa: CSVVQRGPKETQYF
abundance: many; v_gene: TRBV6-6; d_gene: TRBD1; j_gene: TRBJ1-2; CDR3nt: TGTGCCAGCAGACACCTGGCGACAGGGAAAGAATATGGCTACACCTTC; CDR3aa: CASRHLATGKEYGYTF
abundance: many; v_gene: TRBV29-1; d_gene: NA; j_gene: TRBJ1-1; CDR3nt: TGCAGCGGCGAGGAAAACACTGAAGCTTTCTTT; CDR3aa: CSGEENTEAFF
abundance: many; v_gene: TRBV7-8; d_gene: TRBD1; j_gene: TRBJ1-2; CDR3nt: TGTGCCAGCAGCATAGGACAGGGGGGCTATGGCTACACCTTC; CDR3aa: CASSIGQGGYGYTF
abundance: many; v_gene: TRBV27; d_gene: NA; j_gene: TRBJ2-7; CDR3nt: TGTGCCAGCAGTTTATTGAGGGGTCGATCCCTCGAGCAGTACTTC; CDR3aa: CASSLLRGRSLEQYF
abundance: few; v_gene: TRBV6-2/TRBV6-3; d_gene: NA; j_gene: TRBJ2-6; CDR3nt: TGTGCCACCACCGGGCTCTACTTTTCTGGGGCCAACGTCCTGACTTTC; CDR3aa: CATTGLYFSGANVLTF
abundance: many; v_gene: TRBV3-1; d_gene: TRBD2; j_gene: TRBJ2-7; CDR3nt: TGTGCCAGCAGCCAAGATCTCAGGACTAGCGCGCGGGAGCAGTACTTC; CDR3aa: CASSQDLRTSAREQYF
abundance: many; v_gene: TRBV7-2; d_gene: NA; j_gene: TRBJ1-3; CDR3nt: TGTGCCAGCAGCTTAGGGTGGGGACGAGCAGCTTCTGGAAACACCATATATTTT; CDR3aa: CASSLGWGRAASGNTIYF
abundance: many; v_gene: TRBV12-3/TRBV12-4; d_gene: NA; j_gene: TRBJ1-6; CDR3nt: TGTGCCAGCAGTCCCCCCCCTAATTCACCCCTCCACTTT; CDR3aa: CASSPPPNSPLHF
abundance: many; v_gene: TRBV6-2/TRBV6-3; d_gene: TRBD1; j_gene: TRBJ1-4; CDR3nt: TGTGCCAGCAGTCGTTCCGGGACAGTATATAATGAAAAACTGTTTTTT; CDR3aa: CASSRSGTVYNEKLFF
abundance: NA; v_gene: TRBV6-5; d_gene: NA; j_gene: TRBJ2-7; CDR3nt: TGTGCCAGCAGTTACCTTAAGGGTTCCTACGAGCAGTACTTC; CDR3aa: CASSYLKGSYEQYF
abundance: few; v_gene: TRBV12-3/TRBV12-4; d_gene: NA; j_gene: TRBJ2-3; CDR3nt: TGTGCCAGCAGTTTATTCAGCCACACAGATACGCAGTATTTT; CDR3aa: CASSLFSHTDTQYF
abundance: many; v_gene: TRBV11-3; d_gene: NA; j_gene: TRBJ2-3; CDR3nt: TGTGCCAGCAGCTTAAGGCGGGTCACAGATACGCAGTATTTT; CDR3aa: CASSLRRVTDTQYF
abundance: few; v_gene: TRBV29-1; d_gene: NA; j_gene: TRBJ2-7; CDR3nt: TGCAGCGGTAGCTTAGACTCCCAGGACGTCTTC; CDR3aa: CSGSLDSQDVF
abundance: many; v_gene: TRBV5-1; d_gene: NA; j_gene: TRBJ1-5; CDR3nt: TGCGCCAGCAGCTTGGCCCCGGATAGCAATCAGCCCCAGCATTTT; CDR3aa: CASSLAPDSNQPQHF
abundance: many; v_gene: TRBV12-3/TRBV12-4; d_gene: NA; j_gene: TRBJ2-7; CDR3nt: TGTGCCAGCAGCCCCAAGTACTACGAGCAGTACTTC; CDR3aa: CASSPKYYEQYF
abundance: NA; v_gene: TRBV4-2; d_gene: NA; j_gene: TRBJ1-2; CDR3nt: TGTGCCAGCAGCCATGAGGGCCGGAACTATGGCTACACCTTC; CDR3aa: CASSHEGRNYGYTF
abundance: NA; v_gene: TRBV9; d_gene: NA; j_gene: TRBJ1-3; CDR3nt: TGTGCCAGCAGCCCGCGGACTAGCTCTGGAAACACCATATATTTT; CDR3aa: CASSPRTSSGNTIYF
abundance: many; v_gene: TRBV2; d_gene: NA; j_gene: TRBJ2-6; CDR3nt: TGTGCCAGCAAAAACGGACAGCGTGCCTTCCCTGGGGCCAACGTCCTGACTTTC; CDR3aa: CASKNGQRAFPGANVLTF
abundance: many; v_gene: TRBV11-3; d_gene: NA; j_gene: TRBJ2-1; CDR3nt: TGTGCCAGCAGCGCCGAATCCCCGCTAGCATATGGCGACAATGAGCAGTTCTTC; CDR3aa: CASSAESPLAYGDNEQFF
abundance: few; v_gene: TRBV2; d_gene: TRBD1; j_gene: TRBJ1-6; CDR3nt: TGTGCCAGCAGAGGGGAACAGGGGTGGCGTTCACCCCTCCACTTT; CDR3aa: CASRGEQGWRSPLHF
abundance: many; v_gene: TRBV20-1; d_gene: NA; j_gene: TRBJ1-6; CDR3nt: TGCAGTGCTAGAGACACCGGGACTGGTAATAATTCACCCCTCCACTTT; CDR3aa: CSARDTGTGNNSPLHF
abundance: many; v_gene: TRBV6-2/TRBV6-3; d_gene: NA; j_gene: TRBJ2-2; CDR3nt: TGTGCCAGCAGTAAGGTGACCGGGGAGCTGTTTTTT; CDR3aa: CASSKVTGELFF
abundance: many; v_gene: TRBV7-9; d_gene: NA; j_gene: TRBJ2-3; CDR3nt: TGTGCCAGCAGCTGGTCCCAGGGTGTCGCGGATACGCAGTATTTT; CDR3aa: CASSWSQGVADTQYF